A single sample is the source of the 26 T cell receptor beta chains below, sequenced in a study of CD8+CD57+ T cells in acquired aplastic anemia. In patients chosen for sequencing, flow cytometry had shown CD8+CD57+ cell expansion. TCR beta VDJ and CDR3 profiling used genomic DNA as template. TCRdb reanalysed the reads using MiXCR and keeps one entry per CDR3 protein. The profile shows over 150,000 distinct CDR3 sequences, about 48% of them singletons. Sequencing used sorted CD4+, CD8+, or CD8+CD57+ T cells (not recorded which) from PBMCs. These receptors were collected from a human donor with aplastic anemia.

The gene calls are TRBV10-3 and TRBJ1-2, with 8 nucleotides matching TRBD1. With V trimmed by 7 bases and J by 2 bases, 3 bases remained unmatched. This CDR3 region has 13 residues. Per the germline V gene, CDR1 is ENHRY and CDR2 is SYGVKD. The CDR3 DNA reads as TGTGCCATCATGGGACAGGACAACTATGGCTACACCTTC. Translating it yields CAIMGQDNYGYTF.

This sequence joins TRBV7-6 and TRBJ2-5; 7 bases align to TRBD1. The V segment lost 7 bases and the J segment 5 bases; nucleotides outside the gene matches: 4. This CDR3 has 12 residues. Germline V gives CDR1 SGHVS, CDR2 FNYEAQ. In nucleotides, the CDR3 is TGTGCCAGCACCCTAGGGGGCGAGACCCAGTACTTC. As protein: CASTLGGETQYF.

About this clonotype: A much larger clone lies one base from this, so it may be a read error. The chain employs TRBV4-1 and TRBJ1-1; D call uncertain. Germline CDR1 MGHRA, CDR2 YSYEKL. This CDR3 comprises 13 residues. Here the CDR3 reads CASSPQENTDAFF. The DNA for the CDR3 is TGCGCCAGCAGCCCCCAAGAGAACACTGATGCTTTCTTT.

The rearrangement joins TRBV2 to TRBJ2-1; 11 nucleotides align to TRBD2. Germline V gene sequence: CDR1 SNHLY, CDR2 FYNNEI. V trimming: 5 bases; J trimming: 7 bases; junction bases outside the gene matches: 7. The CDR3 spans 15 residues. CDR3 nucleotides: TGTGCCAGCAGTCTGACTAGCGGGACGTTTAATGAGCAGTTCTTC. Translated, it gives CASSLTSGTFNEQFF.

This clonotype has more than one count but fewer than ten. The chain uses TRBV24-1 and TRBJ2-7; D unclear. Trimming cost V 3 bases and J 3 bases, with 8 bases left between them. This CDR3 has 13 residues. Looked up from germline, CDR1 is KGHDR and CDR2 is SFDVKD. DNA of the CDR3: TGTGCCACCAGTGATGGGGATCGCTACGAGCAGTACTTC. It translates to CATSDGDRYEQYF.

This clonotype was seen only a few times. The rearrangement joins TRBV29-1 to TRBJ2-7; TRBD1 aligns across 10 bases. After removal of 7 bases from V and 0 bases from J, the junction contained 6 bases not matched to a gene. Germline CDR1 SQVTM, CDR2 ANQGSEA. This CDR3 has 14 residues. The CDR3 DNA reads TGCAGCGGTACCGGGACAGGGGACTCCTACGAGCAGTACTTC. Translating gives CSGTGTGDSYEQYF.

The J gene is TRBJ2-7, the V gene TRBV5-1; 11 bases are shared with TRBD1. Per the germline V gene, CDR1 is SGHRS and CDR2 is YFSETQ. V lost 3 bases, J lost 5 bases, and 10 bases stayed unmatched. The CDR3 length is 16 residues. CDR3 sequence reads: CASSSQPRTGGDEQYF. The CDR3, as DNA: TGCGCCAGCAGCTCCCAACCACGGACAGGGGGCGACGAGCAGTACTTC.

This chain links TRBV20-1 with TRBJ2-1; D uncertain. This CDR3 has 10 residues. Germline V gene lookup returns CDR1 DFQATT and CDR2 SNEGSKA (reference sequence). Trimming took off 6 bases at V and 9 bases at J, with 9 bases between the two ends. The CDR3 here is CSAYSLEQFF. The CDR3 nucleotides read TGCAGTGCATATAGCCTTGAGCAGTTCTTC.

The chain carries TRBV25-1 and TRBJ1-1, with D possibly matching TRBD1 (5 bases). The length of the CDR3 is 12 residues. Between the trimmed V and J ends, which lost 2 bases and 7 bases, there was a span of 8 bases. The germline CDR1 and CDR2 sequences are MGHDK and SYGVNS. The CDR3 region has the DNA TGTGCCAGCAGTGAAGACAGTGGTGAAGCTTTCTTT. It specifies CASSEDSGEAFF.

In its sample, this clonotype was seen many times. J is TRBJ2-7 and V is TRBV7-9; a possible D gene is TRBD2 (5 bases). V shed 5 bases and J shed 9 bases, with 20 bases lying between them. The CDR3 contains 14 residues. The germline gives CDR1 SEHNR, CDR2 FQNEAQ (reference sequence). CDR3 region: CASSPGLNDYVQYF. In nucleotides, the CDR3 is TGTGCCAGCAGCCCCGGACTGAACGATTATGTGCAGTACTTC.

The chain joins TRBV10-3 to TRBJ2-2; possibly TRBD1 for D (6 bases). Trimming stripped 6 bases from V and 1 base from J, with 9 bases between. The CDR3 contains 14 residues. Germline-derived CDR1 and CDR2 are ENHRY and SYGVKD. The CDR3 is CAIRPQGNTGELFF. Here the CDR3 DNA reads TGTGCCATCAGGCCACAGGGGAACACCGGGGAGCTGTTTTTT.

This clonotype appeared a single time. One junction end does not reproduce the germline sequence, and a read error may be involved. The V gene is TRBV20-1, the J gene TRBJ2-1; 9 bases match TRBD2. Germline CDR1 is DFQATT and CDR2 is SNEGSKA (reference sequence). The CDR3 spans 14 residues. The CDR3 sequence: CSARPLAGLNEQSF. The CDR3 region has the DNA TGCAGTGCTAGGCCCCTAGCGGGGCTTAATGAGCAGTCCTTC.

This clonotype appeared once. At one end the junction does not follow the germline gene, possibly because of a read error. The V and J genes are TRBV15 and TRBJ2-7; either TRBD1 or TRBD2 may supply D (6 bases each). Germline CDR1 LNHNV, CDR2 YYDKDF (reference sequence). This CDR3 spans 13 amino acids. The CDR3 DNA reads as TGTGCCACCAGCAGAGATTCGGGGGACAAGCAGCACTTC. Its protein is CATSRDSGDKQHF.

The CDR3 protein is CASSFGQGIYGYTF. The DNA of the CDR3 is TGTGCCAGCAGCTTCGGACAGGGGATCTATGGCTACACCTTC. The chain carries TRBV9 and TRBJ1-2, with 9 bases lining up with TRBD1. In germline, CDR1 is SGDLS, CDR2 YYNGEE. The CDR3 has 14 residues. V gave up 4 bases and J gave up 4 bases; unmatched junction bases: 5.

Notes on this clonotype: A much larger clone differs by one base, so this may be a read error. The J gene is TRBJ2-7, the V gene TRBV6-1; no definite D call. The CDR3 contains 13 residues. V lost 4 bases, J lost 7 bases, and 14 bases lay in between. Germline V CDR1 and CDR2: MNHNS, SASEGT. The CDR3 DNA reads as TGTGCCAGCAGTGCTATATCAACAGAGGAGCAGTACTTC. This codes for CASSAISTEEQYF.

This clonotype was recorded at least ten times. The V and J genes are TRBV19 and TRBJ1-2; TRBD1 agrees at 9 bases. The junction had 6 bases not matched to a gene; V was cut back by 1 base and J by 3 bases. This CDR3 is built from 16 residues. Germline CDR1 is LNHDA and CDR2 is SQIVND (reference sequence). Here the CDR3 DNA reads TGTGCCAGTAGTATAGTGGGGACAGGGAGCGACTATGGCTACACCTTC. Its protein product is CASSIVGTGSDYGYTF.

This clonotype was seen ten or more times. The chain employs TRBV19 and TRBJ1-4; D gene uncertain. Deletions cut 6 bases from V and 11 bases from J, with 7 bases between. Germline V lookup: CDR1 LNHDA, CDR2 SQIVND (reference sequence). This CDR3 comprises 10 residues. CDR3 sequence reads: CASSLDKLFF. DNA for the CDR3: TGTGCCAGTAGCCTGGATAAACTGTTTTTT.

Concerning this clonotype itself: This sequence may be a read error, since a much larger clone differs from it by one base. Here the CDR3 reads CASSCPPPRGRSDTQYF. In DNA form, the CDR3 reads TGTGCCAGCAGCTGCCCACCCCCCAGGGGGAGGTCAGATACGCAGTATTTT. V is TRBV5-6 and J is TRBJ2-3; maybe TRBD1 (7 bases). V dropped 3 bases and J dropped 4 bases, with 21 bases sitting between them. This CDR3 has 17 residues. Germline loops: CDR1 SGHDT, CDR2 YYEEEE. The variable domain in full, with the rest retrieved from reference TRBV5-6 and TRBJ2-3, is DAGVTQSPTHLIKTRGQQVTLRCSPKSGHDTVSWYQQALGQGPQFIFQYYEEEERQRGNFPDRFSGHQFPNYSSELNVNALLLGDSALYLCASSCPPPRGRSDTQYFGPGTRLTVL.

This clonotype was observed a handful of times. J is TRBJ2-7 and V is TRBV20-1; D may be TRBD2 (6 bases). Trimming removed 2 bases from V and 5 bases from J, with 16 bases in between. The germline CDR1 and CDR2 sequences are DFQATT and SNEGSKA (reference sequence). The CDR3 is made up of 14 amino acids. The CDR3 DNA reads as TGCAGTGCTAGAAATCTAGCGAGGTTGGACGAGCAGTACTTC. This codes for CSARNLARLDEQYF.

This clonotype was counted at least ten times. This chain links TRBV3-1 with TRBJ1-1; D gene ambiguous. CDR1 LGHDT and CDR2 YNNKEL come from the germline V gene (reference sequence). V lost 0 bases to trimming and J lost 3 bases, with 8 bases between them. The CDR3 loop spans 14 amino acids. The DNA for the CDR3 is TGTGCCAGCAGCCAAGATTTGAGGTACACTGAAGCTTTCTTT. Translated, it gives CASSQDLRYTEAFF.

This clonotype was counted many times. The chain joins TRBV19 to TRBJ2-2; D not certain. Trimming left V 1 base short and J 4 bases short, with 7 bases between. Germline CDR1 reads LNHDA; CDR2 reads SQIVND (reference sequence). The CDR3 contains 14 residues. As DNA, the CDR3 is TGTGCCAGTAGTATAGTGTGGGGCACCGGGGAGCTGTTTTTT. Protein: CASSIVWGTGELFF.

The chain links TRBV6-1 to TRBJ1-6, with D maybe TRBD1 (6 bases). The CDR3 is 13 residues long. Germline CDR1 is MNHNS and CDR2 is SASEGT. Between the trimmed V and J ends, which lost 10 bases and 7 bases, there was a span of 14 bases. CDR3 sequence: CATLQGDNSPLHF. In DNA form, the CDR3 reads TGTGCCACCCTACAGGGAGACAATTCACCCCTCCACTTT.

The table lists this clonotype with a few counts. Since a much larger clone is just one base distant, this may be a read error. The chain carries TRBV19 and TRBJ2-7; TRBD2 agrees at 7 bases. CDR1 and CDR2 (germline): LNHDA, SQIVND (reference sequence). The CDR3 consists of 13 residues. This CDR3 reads CASSIAGDYEQHF. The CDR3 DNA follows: TGTGCCAGTAGTATAGCGGGGGACTACGAGCAGCACTTC.

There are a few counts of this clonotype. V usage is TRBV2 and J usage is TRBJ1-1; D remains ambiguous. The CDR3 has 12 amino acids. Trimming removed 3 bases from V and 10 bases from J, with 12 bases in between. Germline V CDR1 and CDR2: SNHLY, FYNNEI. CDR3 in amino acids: CASSDYEGIAFF. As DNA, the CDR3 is TGTGCCAGCAGTGATTATGAGGGTATAGCTTTCTTT.

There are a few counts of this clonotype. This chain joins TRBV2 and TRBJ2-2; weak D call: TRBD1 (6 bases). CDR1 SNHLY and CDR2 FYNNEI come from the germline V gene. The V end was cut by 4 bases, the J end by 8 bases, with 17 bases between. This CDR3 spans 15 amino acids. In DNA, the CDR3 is TGTGCCAGCAGTGTTAGGACAGTGCTTGATGGGGAGCTGTTTTTT. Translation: CASSVRTVLDGELFF. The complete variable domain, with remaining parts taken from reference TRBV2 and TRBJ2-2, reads EPEVTQTPSHQVTQMGQEVILRCVPISNHLYFYWYRQILGQKVEFLVSFYNNEISEKSEIFDDQFSVERPDGSNFTLKIRSTKLEDSAMYFCASSVRTVLDGELFFGEGSRLTVL.

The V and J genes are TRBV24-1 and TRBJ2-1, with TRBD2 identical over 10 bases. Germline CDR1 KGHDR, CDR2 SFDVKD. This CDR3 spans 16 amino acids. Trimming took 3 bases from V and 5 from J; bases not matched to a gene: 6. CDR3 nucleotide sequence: TGTGCCACCAGTGATCCTAGCGGGGGAGGGGACAATGAGCAGTTCTTC. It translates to CATSDPSGGGDNEQFF.